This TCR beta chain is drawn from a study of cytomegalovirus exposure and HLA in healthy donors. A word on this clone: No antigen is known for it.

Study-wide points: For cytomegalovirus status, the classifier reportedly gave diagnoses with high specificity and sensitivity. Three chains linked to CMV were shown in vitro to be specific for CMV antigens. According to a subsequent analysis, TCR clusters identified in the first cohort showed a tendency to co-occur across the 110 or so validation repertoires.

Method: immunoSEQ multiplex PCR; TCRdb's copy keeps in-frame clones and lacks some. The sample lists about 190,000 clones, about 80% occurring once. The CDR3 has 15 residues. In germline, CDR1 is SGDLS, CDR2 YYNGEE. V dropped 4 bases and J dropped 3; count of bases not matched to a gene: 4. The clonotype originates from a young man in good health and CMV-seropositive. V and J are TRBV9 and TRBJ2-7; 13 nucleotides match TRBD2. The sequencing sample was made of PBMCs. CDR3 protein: CASSPGTSGIYEQYF. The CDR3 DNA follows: TGTGCCAGCAGCCCGGGGACTAGCGGGATCTACGAGCAGTACTTC.